The clone carrying this T cell receptor beta chain was observed a few times. The sample belongs to a study of blood T cell repertoires in COVID-19. Study in general: Italy, Spain and the United States were the sources of the convalescent and acute COVID-19 samples. PBMCs, B-cell-depleted T cells, or T cells were the source of the cDNA or gDNA that made up the material.

In the original processing: The authors estimated nucleated cell counts from reference gene primer amplification. TCRdb's copy holds only in-frame clones and misses some; the assay was immunoSEQ multiplex PCR. V and J calls plus clone size are reproduced from that table; the DNA served to infer D and trimming. In the table there are 75,000 to 80,000 clones, around 90% of which are singletons. Germline CDR1 and CDR2: PRHDT and FYEKMQ (reference sequence). V was cut by 5 bases and J by 0 bases, with 11 bases left in between. The CDR3 has 14 residues. The TCR was taken from a human donor in a cohort sampled during active COVID-19. The V gene is TRBV13, the J gene TRBJ2-7, with a tentative D call TRBD2 (6 bases). The sequenced material came from peripheral blood. In DNA, the CDR3 is TGTGCCAGCAGCCTCGGGGGTTTCTCCTACGAGCAGTACTTC. Translated: CASSLGGFSYEQYF.